The clone carrying this TCR beta chain was picked up one time. The length of the CDR3 is 14 residues. The V and J ends lost 3 bases and 5 bases respectively, with 10 bases between them. From germline, CDR1 is MNHEY and CDR2 SVGEGT. The data are from a study of blood T cell repertoires in COVID-19. Assay: immunoSEQ multiplex PCR; the TCRdb copy retains only in-frame clones and omits some. The sample contains roughly 71,000 clones, less than 85% of which appear only once. This receptor was identified in a woman older than 75 with acute or convalescent COVID-19. The V gene is TRBV6-2 or TRBV6-3, the J gene TRBJ1-4; possibly TRBD1 for D (5 bases). Sequencing used peripheral blood. DNA for the CDR3: TGTGCCAGCAGTTATCCGCAGGGAAATGAAAAACTGTTTTTT. Translation: CASSYPQGNEKLFF.